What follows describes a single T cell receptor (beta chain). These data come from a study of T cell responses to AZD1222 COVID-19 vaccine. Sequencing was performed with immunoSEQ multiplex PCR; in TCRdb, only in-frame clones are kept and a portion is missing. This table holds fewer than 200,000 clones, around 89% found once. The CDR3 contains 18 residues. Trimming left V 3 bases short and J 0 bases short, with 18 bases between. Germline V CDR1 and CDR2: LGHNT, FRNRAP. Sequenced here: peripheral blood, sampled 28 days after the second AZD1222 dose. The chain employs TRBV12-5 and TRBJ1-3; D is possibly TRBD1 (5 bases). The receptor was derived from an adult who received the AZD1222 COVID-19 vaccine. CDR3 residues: CASGFANAGTISGNTIYF. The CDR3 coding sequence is TGTGCTAGTGGTTTCGCTAATGCGGGGACTATCTCTGGAAACACCATATATTTT.